This TCR beta chain came from a study of neurological immune-mediated disorders. About the study: Relapsing-remitting disease affected 31, and secondary progressive 3, of 34 multiple sclerosis patients.

TCRdb analysed the 5' RACE reads with MiXCR anew, one entry per CDR3 protein. This table has about 120,000 distinct CDR3 sequences, roughly 3.1% appearing once. The CDR3 is 14 amino acids. CDR1 and CDR2 (germline): MNHNY, SVGAGI (reference sequence). Trimming removed 5 bases from V and 0 bases from J; junction bases left unmatched: 3. The sample holds many counts of this clonotype. The antigen is unknown. Study-level results: The greatest TCR clonal expansion appeared in HTLV-1-associated myelopathy and the smallest, falling below healthy controls, in multiple sclerosis. There were no CDR3 amino acid sequences shared by expanded clones across subjects, a result suggesting private repertoires in all groups.

This clonotype was sampled from a woman younger than 45 with multiple sclerosis. The sample consisted of PBMCs. J is TRBJ1-1 and V is TRBV6-6, with 7 positions matching TRBD1. This chain's CDR3 is CASSQDRLNTEAFF. CDR3 bases: TGTGCCAGCAGTCAGGACAGGCTGAACACTGAAGCTTTCTTT.